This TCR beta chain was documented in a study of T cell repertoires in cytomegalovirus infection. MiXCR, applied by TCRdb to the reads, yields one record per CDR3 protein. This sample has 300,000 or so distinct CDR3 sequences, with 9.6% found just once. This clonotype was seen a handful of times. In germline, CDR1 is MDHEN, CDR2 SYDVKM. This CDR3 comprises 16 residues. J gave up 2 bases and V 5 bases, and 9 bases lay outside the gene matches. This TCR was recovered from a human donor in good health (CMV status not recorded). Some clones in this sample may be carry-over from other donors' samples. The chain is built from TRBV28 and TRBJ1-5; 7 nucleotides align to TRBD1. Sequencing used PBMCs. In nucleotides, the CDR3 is TGTGCCAGCAGTGCATATTACGGACAGGGCAATCAGCCCCAGCATTTT. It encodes CASSAYYGQGNQPQHF.